This T cell receptor (beta chain) derives from a study of T cell responses to AZD1222 COVID-19 vaccine. Comment on this clone: The antigen is not known.

Trimming pared 0 bases from V and 7 bases from J, leaving 7 bases between. CDR1 is SGHTA, CDR2 FQGNSA, per germline. The CDR3 is 13 residues long. Findings and limits, study-wide: Following two doses of AZD1222, Spike-specific TCR breadth and depth rose. Only a handful of individuals given AZD1222 were seropositive at baseline. The CD4 TCRs associated with vaccination extended across spike and predominated at 160-218 and 743-854. Nearly half of spike-specific TCRs reportedly target unmutated variant regions.

Clones were read by immunoSEQ multiplex PCR, and TCRdb kept only the in-frame ones, dropping some. This table holds about 120,000 clones, roughly 88% found once. The V gene is TRBV7-2, the J gene TRBJ1-5; D gene ambiguous. The source was peripheral blood, collected on day 0 of MenACWY control vaccination. The sequence came from an adult in good health. CDR3 residues: CASSLAEGQPQHF. In nucleotides, the CDR3 is TGTGCCAGCAGCTTAGCCGAAGGACAGCCCCAGCATTTT.